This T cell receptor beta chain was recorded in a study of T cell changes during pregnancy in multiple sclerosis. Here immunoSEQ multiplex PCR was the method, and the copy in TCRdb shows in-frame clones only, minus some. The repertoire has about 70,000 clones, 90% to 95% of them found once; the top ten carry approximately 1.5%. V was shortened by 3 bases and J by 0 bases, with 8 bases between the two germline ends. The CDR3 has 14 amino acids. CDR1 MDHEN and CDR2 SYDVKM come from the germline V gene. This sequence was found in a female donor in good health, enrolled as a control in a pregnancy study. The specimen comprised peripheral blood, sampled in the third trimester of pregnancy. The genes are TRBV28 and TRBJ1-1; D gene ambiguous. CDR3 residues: CASSLTQMNTEAFF. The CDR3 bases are TGTGCCAGCAGTTTGACACAGATGAACACTGAAGCTTTCTTT.